This T cell receptor beta chain was captured in a study of cytomegalovirus exposure and HLA in healthy donors. CDR1 and CDR2 from the germline V gene are SNHLY and FYNNEI. The CDR3 runs 17 residues. Trimming stripped 3 bases from V and 0 bases from J, with 16 bases between. The PCR ran on 60 Vbeta and 13 Jbeta primers. Here immunoSEQ multiplex PCR was the method, and the copy in TCRdb shows in-frame clones only, minus some. The profile shows 90,000 to 95,000 clones, around three quarters of them singletons. The genes are TRBV2 and TRBJ2-3; D perhaps matches TRBD1 (6 bases). The material sequenced was PBMCs. The clonotype comes from a man younger than 45 in good health and CMV-seronegative. The CDR3 region has the DNA TGTGCCAGCAGTGATCGGACCGGGACAACTAGCACAGATACGCAGTATTTT. This gives the protein CASSDRTGTTSTDTQYF.